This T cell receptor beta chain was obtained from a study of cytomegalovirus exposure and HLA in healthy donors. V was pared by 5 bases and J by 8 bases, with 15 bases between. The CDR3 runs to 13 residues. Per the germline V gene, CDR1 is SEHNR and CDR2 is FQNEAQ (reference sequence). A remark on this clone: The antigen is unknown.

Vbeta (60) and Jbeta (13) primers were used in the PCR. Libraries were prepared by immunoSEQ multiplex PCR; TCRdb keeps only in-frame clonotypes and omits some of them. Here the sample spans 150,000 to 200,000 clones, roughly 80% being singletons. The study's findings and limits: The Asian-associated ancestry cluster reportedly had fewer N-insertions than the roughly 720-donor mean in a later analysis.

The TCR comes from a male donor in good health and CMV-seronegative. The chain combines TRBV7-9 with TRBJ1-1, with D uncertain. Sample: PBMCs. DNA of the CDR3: TGTGCCAGCAGCCCCCCGGCGGCCGTAGAAGCTTTCTTT. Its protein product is CASSPPAAVEAFF.